These 10 T cell receptor beta chains originate from one sample sequenced in a study of graft-versus-host responses after intestinal transplantation. Their antigens remain unidentified. Data came from immunoSEQ multiplex PCR; TCRdb stores just in-frame clones and leaves some out. The table has tens of thousands of clones, 93% seen once. The specimen was unstimulated CD8+ T cells sorted from spleen or lymph node cells, collected before transplant. The receptors shown here come from a human donor who was the organ donor for an intestinal transplant.

The gene calls are TRBV4-1 and TRBJ1-1; weak D call: TRBD1 (5 bases). V lost 4 bases to trimming and J lost 1 base, with 10 bases between them. The CDR3 spans 14 residues. The V gene's germline CDR1 is MGHRA and CDR2 YSYEKL. This CDR3 reads CASSPPGQNTEAFF. Written as DNA, the CDR3 is TGCGCCAGCAGCCCTCCAGGACAGAACACTGAAGCTTTCTTT.

This chain uses TRBV4-1 with TRBJ2-7; 8 positions match TRBD1. This CDR3 has 15 amino acids. The V and J ends lost 4 bases and 4 bases, in that order; junction bases with no gene match: 9. Germline V lookup: CDR1 MGHRA, CDR2 YSYEKL. For the CDR3, the DNA is TGCGCCAGCAGCCCACCGGGACAGGAACCTTACGAGCAGTACTTC. This translates into CASSPPGQEPYEQYF.

CDR3 loop: CASPARGSGRGNEQFF. The CDR3 DNA follows: TGTGCCAGCCCGGCCCGGGGTAGCGGGAGGGGAAATGAGCAGTTCTTC. This rearrangement joins TRBV21-1 to TRBJ2-1; the D segment call TRBD2 is taken from the table without a DNA check. TRBV21-1 has pseudogene status. The CDR3 contains 16 residues.

The rearrangement links TRBV29-1 to TRBJ2-3, with 8 bases that match TRBD2. Germline loops: CDR1 SQVTM, CDR2 ANQGSEA. The V segment lost 5 bases and the J segment 5 bases; nucleotides outside the gene matches: 6. There are 13 residues in the CDR3. CDR3 amino acids: CSVNSGSGDTQYF. The CDR3 DNA follows: TGCAGCGTTAACAGCGGGAGTGGAGATACGCAGTATTTT.

The V and J genes are TRBV7-2 and TRBJ2-7; D is perhaps TRBD1 or TRBD2 (5 bases each). Deletions cut 3 bases from V and 6 bases from J, with 12 bases between. This CDR3 is 13 amino acids long. Germline CDR1 and CDR2: SGHTA and FQGNSA. The CDR3: CASSFSGGFEQYF. CDR3 sequence (DNA): TGTGCCAGCAGCTTCAGTGGGGGTTTCGAGCAGTACTTC.

This chain joins TRBV27 and TRBJ2-1; weak D call: TRBD1 (6 bases). Germline values: CDR1 MNHEY, CDR2 SMNVEV (reference sequence). V was clipped by 3 bases and J by 5 bases, with 20 bases between them. This CDR3 comprises 17 residues. In nucleotides, the CDR3 is TGTGCCAGCAGTTTCGTTTTTCGTCAGGGGACCGACAATGAGCAGTTCTTC. This translates into CASSFVFRQGTDNEQFF.

In DNA form, the CDR3 reads TGTGCCAGCAGTATTAGCGGGAGCTACAATGAGCAGTTCTTC. Its protein product is CASSISGSYNEQFF. This rearrangement joins TRBV6-5 to TRBJ2-1, with TRBD2 identical over 9 bases. Losses at the gene ends were 5 bases for V and 3 bases for J; bases not matched to a gene: 2. CDR3 size: 14 residues. From germline, CDR1 is MNHEY and CDR2 SVGAGI.

This chain links TRBV9 with TRBJ2-3, with TRBD2 as a possible D gene (6 bases). V gave up 0 bases and J gave up 0 bases, with 14 bases separating them. The CDR3 contains 17 residues. Germline-derived CDR1 and CDR2 are SGDLS and YYNGEE. CDR3 protein: CASSVVAAEPSTDTQYF. The CDR3, as DNA: TGTGCCAGCAGCGTAGTAGCGGCCGAACCTAGCACAGATACGCAGTATTTT.

This clone was seen only once. The chain links TRBV9 to TRBJ2-1; D perhaps matches TRBD2 (5 bases). This CDR3 region has 16 residues. Germline V gene lookup returns CDR1 SGDLS and CDR2 YYNGEE. The ends were cut back, 0 bases at V and 4 bases at J, with 14 bases in the middle. Written as DNA, the CDR3 is TGTGCCAGCAGCGTAGCTACGGAGGACGCTTACAATGAGCAGTTCTTC. This codes for CASSVATEDAYNEQFF.

This chain links TRBV2 with TRBJ2-7; D is undetermined. The germline V gene encodes CDR1 SNHLY and CDR2 FYNNEI. Trimming removed 8 bases at V and 3 bases at J, with 5 bases between. This CDR3 comprises 10 residues. The CDR3 DNA follows: TGTGCCAGCGGATTCTACGAGCAGTACTTC. Translating gives CASGFYEQYF. Full variable domain (missing parts from reference TRBV2 and TRBJ2-7): EPEVTQTPSHQVTQMGQEVILRCVPISNHLYFYWYRQILGQKVEFLVSFYNNEISEKSEIFDDQFSVERPDGSNFTLKIRSTKLEDSAMYFCASGFYEQYFGPGTRLTVT.